This TCR beta chain appears in the sequencing data of a study of T-cell memory formation after mild COVID-19. Across the whole study: Most TCR clusters belonged to a single donor.

Points from the study as a whole: Contracting CD8+ clones were enriched in EMRA, CD4+ mainly in CM and EM.

Only a few counts were recorded for this clonotype. What it binds is unknown. MiXCR, run by TCRdb on the 5' RACE reads, gives a single entry per CDR3 protein. The sample includes 100,000 to 150,000 distinct CDR3 sequences, about 16% seen only once; the top ten take about 15%. V gave up 7 bases and J gave up 8 bases; unmatched junction bases: 14. CDR3 size: 16 residues. The rearrangement uses TRBV12-3 or TRBV12-4 and TRBJ2-1, with 10 bases fitting TRBD1. Sequencing input: PBMCs or a T cell subset sorted from them (not recorded which). This receptor was identified in an adult woman who had mild COVID-19 (a few samples of this study predate the infection). Cell type and time point are not known. This CDR3 is CASTLRDRGGFDEQFF. CDR3 sequence (DNA): TGTGCCAGCACCTTAAGGGACAGGGGAGGGTTTGATGAGCAGTTCTTC.